The following is a T cell receptor beta chain sequence with its context. The data originate from a study of T cells in Graves' hyperthyroidism and ophthalmopathy. Germline V gene lookup returns CDR1 MDHEN and CDR2 SYDVKM. The CDR3 contains 14 residues. The junction had 5 bases not matched to a gene; V was cut back by 4 bases and J by 8 bases. Clinical symptoms, serum thyroxine, TRAb, thyroid ultrasound and orbital computed tomography established diagnosis. TCR beta CDR3 region amplification was performed from RNA transcripts. The HTBI primer set drove a first-round RT-PCR of the TCR CDR3. TCRdb reanalysed the multiplex PCR reads using MiXCR and keeps one entry per CDR3 protein. The table records around 500,000 distinct CDR3 sequences, roughly 22% of them present only once.

The chain couples TRBV28 to TRBJ1-4; TRBD1 agrees at 9 bases. The sample comprised blood. The origin of this receptor is a woman in her 70s with Graves' ophthalmopathy. CDR3 in amino acids: CASSSQGQGEKLFF. In nucleotides, the CDR3 is TGTGCCAGCAGTTCGCAGGGACAGGGCGAAAAACTGTTTTTT.